The 25 T cell receptor beta chains below all came from one sample that was sequenced in a study of blood T cell repertoires in COVID-19 (TCRdb year 2020). Libraries were constructed by the immunoSEQ multiplex PCR assay. Here the immuneACCESS table is served through TCRdb, limited to in-frame sequences with V and J called. Missing clones are a known gap in these copies; in checked studies unresolved V genes cover under half, and the rest lacks a known reason. In this sample the table shows around 280,000 clones, around nine tenths of which occur a single time. The top ten clonotypes cover about 6% of the sample. Specimen: PBMCs or T cells enriched from blood (not recorded which). These receptors all come from a middle-aged woman who had recovered from COVID-19.

This clone was counted only a few times. The V call is TRBV5-1, the J call TRBJ2-1; a weak D match, TRBD2 (6 bases). V lost 0 bases to trimming and J lost 0 bases, with 10 bases between them. The length of the CDR3 is 16 residues. Germline V gene sequence: CDR1 SGHRS, CDR2 YFSETQ. This CDR3 reads CASSLEGRSSYNEQFF. DNA for the CDR3: TGCGCCAGCAGCTTGGAAGGGAGGAGCTCCTACAATGAGCAGTTCTTC.

This chain links TRBV28 with TRBJ2-7; tentatively, D is TRBD1 (6 bases). Trimming shortened V by 10 bases and J by 2 bases, and 15 bases separated the two germline ends. This CDR3 is built from 13 residues. CDR1 and CDR2 from the germline V gene are MDHEN and SYDVKM. The DNA of the CDR3 is TGTGCCACTACGGACAGCTCCACCTACGAGCAGTACTTC. Translating gives CATTDSSTYEQYF.

The chain couples TRBV6-6 to TRBJ1-1; D not resolved. V lost 6 bases and J 0 bases, leaving 11 bases between the germline ends. CDR1 and CDR2 (germline): MNHNY, SVGAGI (reference sequence). CDR3 length: 14 residues. The CDR3 nucleotides read TGTGCCAGCAGCATGACTGGCATGAACACTGAAGCTTTCTTT. Translation gives CASSMTGMNTEAFF.

The chain joins TRBV28 to TRBJ1-1; D uncertain. V lost 6 bases and J lost 2, with 4 bases in between. Germline CDR1 reads MDHEN; CDR2 reads SYDVKM. This CDR3 has 11 amino acids. CDR3: CASRSNTEAFF. CDR3 nucleotides: TGTGCCAGCAGATCAAACACTGAAGCTTTCTTT.

J is TRBJ2-1 and V is TRBV15, with TRBD2 matching over 9 bases. CDR3 size: 15 residues. Germline CDR1 is LNHNV and CDR2 is YYDKDF (reference sequence). V dropped 5 bases and J dropped 4; count of bases not matched to a gene: 6. CDR3 DNA sequence: TGTGCCACCAGCGGTGGGACTAGCAGTTACAATGAGCAGTTCTTC. This encodes CATSGGTSSYNEQFF.

The rearrangement uses TRBV27 and TRBJ2-3; 10 bases agree with TRBD2. With 6 bases clipped from V and 3 bases from J, the junction kept 9 bases outside the gene matches. CDR1 and CDR2 from the germline V gene are MNHEY and SMNVEV (reference sequence). This CDR3 has 16 amino acids. The DNA for the CDR3 is TGTGCCAGCAGCCCAAACCCTAGCGGGAGAACAGATACGCAGTATTTT. Translation: CASSPNPSGRTDTQYF.

The chain joins TRBV2 to TRBJ2-4, with a weak D call TRBD2 (5 bases). The V end was cut by 0 bases, the J end by 7 bases, with 19 bases between. This CDR3 contains 17 residues. Per germline, CDR1 SNHLY and CDR2 FYNNEI. CDR3 region: CASSEALQRAGGNIQYF. DNA of the CDR3: TGTGCCAGCAGTGAAGCGCTTCAGAGGGCTGGCGGGAACATTCAGTACTTC.

The chain uses TRBV3-1 (or the pseudogene TRBV3-2) and TRBJ2-1; 8 positions agree with TRBD2. Trimming at V came to 11 bases and at J to 0 bases, leaving 3 bases not matched to a gene. The CDR3 runs to 13 residues. Germline V lookup: CDR1 LGHDT, CDR2 YNNKEL (reference sequence). CDR3 in amino acids: CAQRGSSYNEQFF. For the CDR3, the DNA is TGTGCCCAGCGGGGGAGCTCCTACAATGAGCAGTTCTTC.

The rearrangement joins TRBV18 to TRBJ2-1; 14 nucleotides line up with TRBD2. J was trimmed by 6 bases and V by 1 base; bases with no gene match: 2. The CDR3 is made up of 16 amino acids. Germline CDR1 KGHSH, CDR2 LQKENI. This CDR3 reads CASSPRGLAGGNEQFF. CDR3 DNA sequence: TGTGCCAGCTCACCACGTGGACTAGCGGGAGGCAATGAGCAGTTCTTC.

This clone was seen a single time. This chain links TRBV24-1 with TRBJ2-7; D is possibly TRBD1 (6 bases). The CDR3 consists of 14 residues. Trimming pared 7 bases from V and 0 bases from J, leaving 12 bases between. Germline lookup yields CDR1 KGHDR and CDR2 SFDVKD. The CDR3 loop is CATRRRGGSYEQYF. The CDR3 DNA reads as TGTGCCACCAGGCGGAGAGGGGGCTCCTACGAGCAGTACTTC.

The V call is TRBV6-5, the J call TRBJ2-5, with 10 bases identical to TRBD1. Germline trimming cut 6 bases from V and 4 bases from J; bases unmatched to any gene: 5. The CDR3 covers 14 residues. CDR1 is MNHEY and CDR2 is SVGAGI in the germline V gene. This CDR3 is CASSGQGVRETQYF. The CDR3 coding sequence is TGTGCCAGCAGCGGACAGGGGGTCAGAGAGACCCAGTACTTC.

This clone was seen more than once but under ten times. This sequence joins TRBV3-1 (or the pseudogene TRBV3-2) and TRBJ2-7; 14 nucleotides align to TRBD2. The CDR3 sequence is 17 residues long. Germline assignment: CDR1 LGHDT and CDR2 YNNKEL (reference sequence). The trim removed 0 bases at V and 3 bases at J, leaving 4 bases unmatched. The CDR3 nucleotides read TGTGCCAGCAGCCAAGATACCGGGACTAGCGGGAGCTACGAGCAGTACTTC. It translates to CASSQDTGTSGSYEQYF.

This clone was seen only a few times. The J gene is TRBJ2-2, the V gene TRBV16; D not certain. The ends were cut back, 0 bases at V and 3 bases at J, with 5 bases in the middle. This CDR3 contains 14 residues. The germline V gene has CDR1 KGHSY and CDR2 FQNENV. The CDR3 reads CASSQSGHTGELFF. CDR3 coding DNA: TGTGCCAGCAGCCAATCGGGCCACACCGGGGAGCTGTTTTTT.

The rearrangement uses TRBV11-2 and TRBJ2-5; weak D call: TRBD1 (5 bases). Trimming cost V 5 bases and J 10 bases, with 17 bases left between them. Germline V CDR1 and CDR2: SGHAT, FQNNGV. The CDR3 consists of 13 residues. This CDR3 reads CASSPVGVGDQYF. CDR3 bases: TGTGCCAGCAGCCCCGTAGGGGTAGGGGACCAGTACTTC.

This clone was found a few times. The chain recombines TRBV6-2 or TRBV6-3 with TRBJ1-6, with 11 positions matching TRBD1. Germline V gene data show CDR1 as MNHEY and CDR2 as SVGEGT. This CDR3 is built from 15 residues. Trimming cost V 4 bases and J 8 bases; bases outside gene matches: 4. The CDR3 is CASSFLGQGDSPLHF. The CDR3 DNA reads TGTGCCAGCAGTTTTCTGGGACAGGGGGATTCACCCCTCCACTTT.

V gene TRBV10-2 combines with J gene TRBJ1-2, with 8 nucleotides matching TRBD1. Germline V lookup: CDR1 WSHSY, CDR2 SAAADI. The V gene end was trimmed by 4 bases and the J gene end by 4 bases; junction bases not matched to a gene: 2. The CDR3 loop spans 13 amino acids. CDR3 region: CASSVTGAYGYTF. DNA for the CDR3: TGCGCCAGCAGTGTGACAGGGGCCTATGGCTACACCTTC.

The genes are TRBV30 and TRBJ2-3, with D possibly matching TRBD2 (6 bases). The CDR3 spans 16 residues. The V end lost 1 base, the J end lost 0 bases, and 14 bases lay between the germline ends. Germline CDR1 reads GTSNPN; CDR2 reads SVGIG (reference sequence). The CDR3 region is CAWSEGLEASTDTQYF. For the CDR3, the DNA is TGTGCCTGGAGTGAGGGACTTGAGGCTAGCACAGATACGCAGTATTTT.

The V call is TRBV6-2 or TRBV6-3, the J call TRBJ2-7; D gene unclear. The germline CDR1 and CDR2 sequences are MNHEY and SVGEGT. The CDR3 runs to 14 residues. V lost 5 bases and J 1 base, leaving 12 bases between the germline ends. The CDR3 DNA reads as TGTGCCAGCAGTACCCCGGGTCAATCCTACGAGCAGTACTTC. It translates to CASSTPGQSYEQYF.

The chain links TRBV19 to TRBJ1-1; D possibly corresponds to TRBD1 (5 bases). Trimming removed 6 bases at V and 1 base at J, with 12 bases between. CDR3 length: 14 amino acids. CDR1 and CDR2 (germline): LNHDA, SQIVND (reference sequence). CDR3 in amino acids: CASRPFGQNTEAFF. The CDR3 region has the DNA TGTGCCAGTAGGCCCTTCGGACAGAACACTGAAGCTTTCTTT.

The V call is TRBV18, the J call TRBJ1-1; weak D call: TRBD1 (5 bases). Germline loops: CDR1 KGHSH, CDR2 LQKENI. This CDR3 is 12 amino acids long. Trimming took off 2 bases at V and 6 bases at J, with 7 bases between the two ends. The CDR3 DNA reads TGTGCCAGCTCACCAGGGGGGGCTGAAGCTTTCTTT. Protein: CASSPGGAEAFF.

V is TRBV15 and J is TRBJ2-1, with 11 bases aligning to TRBD2. The CDR3 runs to 16 residues. Germline V gives CDR1 LNHNV, CDR2 YYDKDF (reference sequence). J gave up 5 bases and V 3 bases, and 6 bases lay outside the gene matches. CDR3 DNA: TGTGCCACCAGCAGTAGGGGACTAGCGGAAAACAATGAGCAGTTCTTC. It codes for CATSSRGLAENNEQFF.

CDR3 sequence: CASSPRTSGGTGELFF. DNA of the CDR3: TGTGCCAGCAGCCCCAGGACTAGCGGGGGCACCGGGGAGCTGTTTTTT. The V and J genes are TRBV11-1 and TRBJ2-2; TRBD2 agrees at 13 bases. This CDR3 has 16 residues. The trim removed 5 bases at V and 4 bases at J, leaving 4 bases unmatched. CDR1 and CDR2 (germline): SGHAT, FQDESV (reference sequence).

The chain combines TRBV5-1 with TRBJ1-5; no clear D gene. V lost 5 bases and J 5 bases, leaving 14 bases between the germline ends. Germline V gene lookup returns CDR1 SGHRS and CDR2 YFSETQ. The CDR3 is 14 residues long. In nucleotides, the CDR3 is TGCGCCAGCAGTCGCGGTGCGGGTGATCAGCCCCAGCATTTT. Protein product: CASSRGAGDQPQHF.

This chain connects TRBV7-3 to TRBJ2-6, with 9 positions matching TRBD1. J was trimmed by 4 bases and V by 5 bases; bases with no gene match: 9. CDR1 is SGHTA and CDR2 is FQGTGA in the germline V gene. The CDR3 contains 17 residues. The CDR3 DNA is TGTGCCAGCAGCAAGGACAGGGGTAGTTCGGGGGCCAACGTCCTGACTTTC. It codes for CASSKDRGSSGANVLTF.

The chain is built from TRBV5-5 and TRBJ2-2; 12 bases are a match to TRBD2. The junction had 4 bases not matched to a gene; V was cut back by 3 bases and J by 4 bases. Germline CDR1 SGHKS, CDR2 YYEKEE (reference sequence). This CDR3 has 16 amino acids. The CDR3 DNA reads as TGTGCCAGCAGCTGGAGACTAGCGGGGGCCACCGGGGAGCTGTTTTTT. Its translation: CASSWRLAGATGELFF. Filled out from reference TRBV5-5 and TRBJ2-2, the complete variable domain reads DAGVTQSPTHLIKTRGQQVTLRCSPISGHKSVSWYQQVLGQGPQFIFQYYEKEERGRGNFPDRFSARQFPNYSSELNVNALLLGDSALYLCASSWRLAGATGELFFGEGSRLTVL.